The clone carrying this T cell receptor (beta chain) was seen only once. These data belong to a study of shared clonotypes between healthy human individuals. Trimming shortened V by 7 bases and J by 0 bases, and 9 bases separated the two germline ends. CDR3 length: 13 amino acids. From germline, CDR1 is SEHNR and CDR2 FQNEAQ (reference sequence). Sequencing was performed with immunoSEQ multiplex PCR; in TCRdb, only in-frame clones are kept and a portion is missing. The top ten hold approximately 0.38% of the sample, which has around 1.4 million clones, about 98.5% seen once. Sequenced: naive CD4+ T cells sorted from blood. The sample's subset: CD45RA+ positively selected. The receptor's source is a young man in good health. V and J are TRBV7-9 and TRBJ1-1; no definite D call. This CDR3 is CASIGRLNTEAFF. CDR3 sequence (DNA): TGTGCCAGCATCGGACGGTTGAACACTGAAGCTTTCTTT.